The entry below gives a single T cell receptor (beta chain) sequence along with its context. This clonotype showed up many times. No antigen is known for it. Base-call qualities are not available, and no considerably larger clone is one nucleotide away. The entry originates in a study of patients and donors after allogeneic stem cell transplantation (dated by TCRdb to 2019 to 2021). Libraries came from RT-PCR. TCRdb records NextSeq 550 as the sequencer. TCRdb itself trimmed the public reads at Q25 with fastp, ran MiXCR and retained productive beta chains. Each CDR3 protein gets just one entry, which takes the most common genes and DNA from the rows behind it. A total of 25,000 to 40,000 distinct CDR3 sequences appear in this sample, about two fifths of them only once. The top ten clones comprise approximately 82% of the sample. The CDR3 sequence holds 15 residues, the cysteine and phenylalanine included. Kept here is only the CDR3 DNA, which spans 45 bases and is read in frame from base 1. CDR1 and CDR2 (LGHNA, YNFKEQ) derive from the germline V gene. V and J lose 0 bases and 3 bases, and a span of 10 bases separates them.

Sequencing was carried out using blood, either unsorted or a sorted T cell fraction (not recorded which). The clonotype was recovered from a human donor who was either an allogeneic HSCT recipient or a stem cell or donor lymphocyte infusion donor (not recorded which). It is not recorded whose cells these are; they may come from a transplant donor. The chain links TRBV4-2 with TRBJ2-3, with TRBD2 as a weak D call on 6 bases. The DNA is TGTGCCAGCAGCCAAGAACCACGGGAGACAGATACGCAGTATTTT. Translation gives CASSQEPRETDTQYF.